Below are 23 T cell receptor beta chains sequenced from a single sample in a study of blood T cell repertoires in COVID-19. Profiling relied on immunoSEQ multiplex PCR, and the TCRdb table lists in-frame clones only, not all of them. This table holds 350,000 to 450,000 clones, about 85% found once. Sample: peripheral blood. Source of these receptors: a woman in her late teens or twenties with acute or convalescent COVID-19.

The chain uses TRBV3-1 (or the pseudogene TRBV3-2) and TRBJ2-1; TRBD2 aligns across 8 bases. The V gene's germline CDR1 is LGHDT and CDR2 YNNKEL (reference sequence). This CDR3 spans 16 amino acids. J was trimmed by 2 bases and V by 5 bases; bases with no gene match: 8. As DNA, the CDR3 is TGTGCCAGCAGCTTCGTCGGGGGGGAGACCTACAATGAGCAGTTCTTC. It codes for CASSFVGGETYNEQFF.

The rearrangement links TRBV5-1 to TRBJ2-1; 7 nucleotides agree with TRBD2. CDR1 and CDR2 (germline): SGHRS, YFSETQ. With 4 bases clipped from V and 4 bases from J, the junction kept 14 bases outside the gene matches. This CDR3 region has 17 residues. The DNA for the CDR3 is TGCGCCAGCAGCCCGGTCCCCCGGGGGGATTTTTACAATGAGCAGTTCTTC. It yields the protein CASSPVPRGDFYNEQFF.

The chain has TRBV27 and TRBJ1-2; 7 positions agree with TRBD1. J gave up 3 bases and V 3 bases, and 1 base lay outside the gene matches. CDR1 is MNHEY, CDR2 SMNVEV, per germline (reference sequence). The CDR3 is made up of 13 amino acids. Here the CDR3 DNA reads TGTGCCAGCAGTTTCGGGACAGACTATGGCTACACCTTC. This sequence encodes CASSFGTDYGYTF.

The chain employs TRBV5-7 and TRBJ2-7; no definite D call. TRBV5-7 is designated an ORF whose function remains uncertain. V lost 0 bases to trimming and J lost 7 bases, with 8 bases between them. The CDR3 consists of 12 residues. The CDR3, as DNA: TGTGCCAGCAGCTTGGGTCCGAGGGAGCAGTACTTC. It specifies CASSLGPREQYF.

This clone was found once. Here the CDR3 reads CASSPGVAGMAYEQYF. The CDR3 DNA follows: TGTGCCAGCAGCCCAGGGGTAGCGGGAATGGCCTACGAGCAGTACTTC. The chain links TRBV3-1 (or the pseudogene TRBV3-2) to TRBJ2-7; 8 nucleotides match TRBD2. CDR1 LGHDT and CDR2 YNNKEL come from the germline V gene (reference sequence). The trim removed 4 bases at V and 2 bases at J, leaving 10 bases unmatched. The CDR3 covers 16 residues.

The chain is built from TRBV9 and TRBJ2-3, with 7 positions matching TRBD2. The CDR3 contains 15 residues. Germline loops: CDR1 SGDLS, CDR2 YYNGEE. J gave up 3 bases and V 10 bases, and 14 bases lay outside the gene matches. The CDR3 DNA reads as TGTGCCGGCGGGGGAGGGGTTAGTAGAACAGATACGCAGTATTTT. Its protein is CAGGGGVSRTDTQYF.

The chain combines TRBV6-5 with TRBJ1-2, with D possibly being TRBD1 (6 bases). V was cut by 7 bases and J by 7 bases, with 13 bases left in between. This CDR3 is 12 amino acids long. Germline CDR1 reads MNHEY; CDR2 reads SVGAGI. The CDR3 sequence: CASTGVLGGYTF. In DNA, the CDR3 is TGTGCCAGCACAGGGGTGTTGGGTGGCTACACCTTC.

V is TRBV19 and J is TRBJ2-7; tentative D call: TRBD1 (6 bases). Trimming took off 3 bases at V and 6 bases at J, with 15 bases between the two ends. The V gene's germline CDR1 is LNHDA and CDR2 SQIVND (reference sequence). The CDR3 spans 14 residues. CDR3 residues: CASSMSTTGREQYF. In DNA form, the CDR3 reads TGTGCCAGTAGTATGTCTACGACAGGACGCGAGCAGTACTTC.

CDR3 loop: CASSIFPSGRSDTQYF. The CDR3 coding sequence is TGTGCCAGTAGTATATTCCCCAGCGGGAGATCGGATACGCAGTATTTT. This chain uses TRBV19 with TRBJ2-3; 8 bases align to TRBD2. The germline V gene has CDR1 LNHDA and CDR2 SQIVND (reference sequence). J gave up 6 bases and V 2 bases, and 10 bases lay outside the gene matches. The CDR3 extends over 16 amino acids.

The chain recombines TRBV28 with TRBJ1-5, with TRBD1 identical over 8 bases. V lost 2 bases, J lost 2 bases, and 2 bases stayed unmatched. Germline V gives CDR1 MDHEN, CDR2 SYDVKM. CDR3 length equals 15 residues. The DNA of the CDR3 is TGTGCCAGCAGTTTACCGGACAGGGGCAATCAGCCCCAGCATTTT. Translated, it gives CASSLPDRGNQPQHF.

The rearrangement joins TRBV5-1 to TRBJ2-4, with 9 bases matching TRBD1. Per the germline V gene, CDR1 is SGHRS and CDR2 is YFSETQ. Trimming at V came to 0 bases and at J to 5 bases, leaving 12 bases not matched to a gene. The CDR3 is made up of 18 amino acids. The chain's CDR3 is CASSLVRTGEFTQNIQYF. Here the CDR3 DNA reads TGCGCCAGCAGCTTGGTGAGGACAGGGGAGTTCACCCAAAACATTCAGTACTTC. The variable domain in full, with the rest retrieved from reference TRBV5-1 and TRBJ2-4, is KAGVTQTPRYLIKTRGQQVTLSCSPISGHRSVSWYQQTPGQGLQFLFEYFSETQRNKGNFPGRFSGRQFSNSRSEMNVSTLELGDSALYLCASSLVRTGEFTQNIQYFGAGTRLSVL.

The chain carries TRBV4-2 and TRBJ1-1; tentative D call: TRBD1 (6 bases). Trimming removed 4 bases from V and 0 bases from J, with 9 bases in between. Germline values: CDR1 LGHNA, CDR2 YNFKEQ. The CDR3 length is 14 residues. CDR3 amino acids: CASSLGQLNTEAFF. In nucleotides, the CDR3 is TGTGCCAGCAGCCTTGGACAGCTGAACACTGAAGCTTTCTTT.

The chain couples TRBV28 to TRBJ1-2, with D possibly being TRBD1 (5 bases). V was shortened by 5 bases and J by 8 bases, with 24 bases between the two germline ends. The CDR3 loop spans 16 amino acids. Germline CDR1 MDHEN, CDR2 SYDVKM. The CDR3 region has the DNA TGTGCCAGCAGTCTAATCCCGGGACGTGGAGGGGCAGGCTACACCTTC. Protein sequence: CASSLIPGRGGAGYTF.

This clone was seen a single time. The chain has TRBV24-1 and TRBJ2-1, with unresolved D. Trimming stripped 6 bases from V and 9 bases from J, with 8 bases between. Germline values: CDR1 KGHDR, CDR2 SFDVKD. The CDR3 contains 11 residues. The CDR3 is CATSHGVEQFF. The CDR3 coding sequence is TGTGCCACCAGTCACGGAGTTGAGCAGTTCTTC.

The CDR3 bases are TGTGCCAGCAGTGAAGCGAATTTGGGTTCGGGCTATGGCTACACCTTC. Encoded protein: CASSEANLGSGYGYTF. This chain uses TRBV6-1 with TRBJ1-2; D gene uncertain. Germline CDR1 reads MNHNS; CDR2 reads SASEGT. Trimming left V 0 bases short and J 4 bases short, with 15 bases between. CDR3 size: 16 residues.

The V call is TRBV11-2, the J call TRBJ2-5; 10 bases match TRBD1. The germline V gene has CDR1 SGHAT and CDR2 FQNNGV. Unmatched junction bases numbered 16, after V lost 5 bases and J lost 7 bases. CDR3 length equals 17 residues. CDR3 sequence reads: CASSPIPTGGARGTQYF. DNA of the CDR3: TGTGCCAGCAGCCCGATACCGACAGGGGGCGCTAGGGGGACCCAGTACTTC.

The chain recombines TRBV5-1 with TRBJ2-3, with 10 nucleotides matching TRBD2. The CDR3 covers 16 residues. Germline CDR1 reads SGHRS; CDR2 reads YFSETQ. V shed 4 bases, J shed 2 bases, and the junction held 7 bases outside the gene matches. Written as DNA, the CDR3 is TGCGCCAGCAGCAGCGGGGGGGCGAGACCCACAGATACGCAGTATTTT. Amino acids: CASSSGGARPTDTQYF.

V usage is TRBV11-2 and J usage is TRBJ1-2; the match to TRBD1 covers 7 bases. Trimming cost V 5 bases and J 8 bases; bases outside gene matches: 17. Per the germline V gene, CDR1 is SGHAT and CDR2 is FQNNGV. The CDR3 is made up of 16 amino acids. CDR3 DNA sequence: TGTGCCAGCAGCCCTAACACGAAATGGGACAGTCGGGGCTACACCTTC. Translated: CASSPNTKWDSRGYTF.

This chain uses TRBV30 with TRBJ1-4, with D hard to call. Trimming pared 7 bases from V and 0 bases from J, leaving 9 bases between. Per germline, CDR1 GTSNPN and CDR2 SVGIG (reference sequence). The CDR3 loop spans 13 amino acids. The CDR3 loop is CASPGSTNEKLFF. In DNA, the CDR3 is TGTGCCTCCCCTGGCTCAACTAATGAAAAACTGTTTTTT.

This chain links TRBV14 with TRBJ2-7, with D possibly being TRBD2 (5 bases). The V gene's germline CDR1 is SGHDN and CDR2 FVKESK. CDR3 length: 13 amino acids. V lost 0 bases and J 6 bases, leaving 9 bases between the germline ends. The CDR3 protein is CASSQEVAGEQYF. DNA of the CDR3: TGTGCCAGCAGCCAAGAGGTTGCGGGCGAGCAGTACTTC.

This chain joins TRBV5-1 and TRBJ2-1, with 10 nucleotides matching TRBD2. CDR1 is SGHRS and CDR2 is YFSETQ in the germline V gene. There are 13 residues in the CDR3. The V segment lost 4 bases and the J segment 15 bases; nucleotides outside the gene matches: 10. The CDR3 coding sequence is TGCGCCAGCAGCGAGGACCTAGCGGGAGTGTGGTTCTTC. It specifies CASSEDLAGVWFF.

This clone was recorded only once. This chain joins TRBV9 and TRBJ2-3; 7 bases align to TRBD2. CDR1 and CDR2 (germline): SGDLS, YYNGEE. The CDR3 extends over 16 amino acids. Trimming removed 1 base from V and 0 bases from J; junction bases left unmatched: 5. Here the CDR3 DNA reads TGTGCCAGCAGCGTAAACCTAGCGGCAAGCACAGATACGCAGTATTTT. It specifies CASSVNLAASTDTQYF.

This clone has ten or more counts. V is TRBV7-8 and J is TRBJ2-7; tentative D call: TRBD2 (5 bases). The CDR3 sequence is 16 residues long. Trimming removed 5 bases from V and 1 base from J, with 18 bases in between. Germline assignment: CDR1 SGHVS and CDR2 FQNEAQ. Here the CDR3 DNA reads TGTGCCAGCAGCCCGAAGCAAGGAGCGGTTTCCTACGAGCAGTACTTC. The encoded protein is CASSPKQGAVSYEQYF. The variable domain in full, with the rest retrieved from reference TRBV7-8 and TRBJ2-7, is GAGVSQSPRYKVAKRGQDVALRCDPISGHVSLFWYQQALGQGPEFLTYFQNEAQLDKSGLPSDRFFAERPEGSVSTLKIQRTQQEDSAVYLCASSPKQGAVSYEQYFGPGTRLTVT.